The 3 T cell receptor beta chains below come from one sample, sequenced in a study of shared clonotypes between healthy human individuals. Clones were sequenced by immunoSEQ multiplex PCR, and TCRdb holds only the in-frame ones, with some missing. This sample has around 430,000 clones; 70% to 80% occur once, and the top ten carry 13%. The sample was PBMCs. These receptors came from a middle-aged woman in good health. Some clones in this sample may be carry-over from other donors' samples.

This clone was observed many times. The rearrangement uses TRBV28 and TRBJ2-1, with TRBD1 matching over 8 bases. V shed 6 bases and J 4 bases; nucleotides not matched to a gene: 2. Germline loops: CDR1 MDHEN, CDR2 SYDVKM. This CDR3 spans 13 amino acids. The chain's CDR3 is CASRGTGYNEQFF. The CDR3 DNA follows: TGTGCCAGCAGAGGGACAGGTTACAATGAGCAGTTCTTC.

The CDR3, as DNA: TGTGCCAGCAGCTCCTCACAGGGGTCGGGCGAGCAGTTCTTC. It translates to CASSSSQGSGEQFF. The chain uses TRBV11-2 and TRBJ2-1; TRBD1 matches at 7 bases. CDR1 is SGHAT and CDR2 is FQNNGV in the germline V gene. V gave up 4 bases and J gave up 10 bases; unmatched junction bases: 10. The CDR3 contains 14 residues. The whole variable domain, remainder taken from reference TRBV11-2 and TRBJ2-1, is EAGVAQSPRYKIIEKRQSVAFWCNPISGHATLYWYQQILGQGPKLLIQFQNNGVVDDSQLPKDRFSAERLKGVDSTLKIQPAKLEDSAVYLCASSSSQGSGEQFFGPGTRLTVL.

CDR3 sequence (DNA): TGCAGCGCAGCGAAAGGGACGGGTAATGAAAAACTGTTTTTT. Protein: CSAAKGTGNEKLFF. V and J are TRBV29-1 and TRBJ1-4, with a tentative D call TRBD1 (5 bases). The CDR3 loop spans 14 amino acids. Trimming took off 7 bases at V and 4 bases at J, with 16 bases between the two ends. Per germline, CDR1 SQVTM and CDR2 ANQGSEA. Filled out from reference TRBV29-1 and TRBJ1-4, the complete variable domain reads SAVISQKPSRDICQRGTSLTIQCQVDSQVTMMFWYRQQPGQSLTLIATANQGSEATYESGFVIDKFPISRPNLTFSTLTVSNMSPEDSSIYLCSAAKGTGNEKLFFGSGTQLSVL.